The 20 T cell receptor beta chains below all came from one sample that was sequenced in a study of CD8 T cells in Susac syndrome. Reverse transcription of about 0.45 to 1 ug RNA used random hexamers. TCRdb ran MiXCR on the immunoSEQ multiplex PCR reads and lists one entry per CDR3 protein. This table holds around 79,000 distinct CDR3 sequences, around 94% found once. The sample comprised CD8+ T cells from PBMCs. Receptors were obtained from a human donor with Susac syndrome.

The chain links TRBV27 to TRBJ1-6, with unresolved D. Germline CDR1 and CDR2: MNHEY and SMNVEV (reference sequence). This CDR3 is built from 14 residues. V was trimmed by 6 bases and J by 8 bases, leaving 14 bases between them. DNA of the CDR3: TGTGCCAGCAGCCCTCAGGAGGCCTATTCACCCCTCCACTTT. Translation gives CASSPQEAYSPLHF.

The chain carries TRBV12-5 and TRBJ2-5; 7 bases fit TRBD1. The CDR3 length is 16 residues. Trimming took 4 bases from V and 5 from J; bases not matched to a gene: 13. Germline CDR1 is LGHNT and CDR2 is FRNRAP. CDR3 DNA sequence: TGTGCTAGTGGTTATGCCCGCGACAGGGTTTTGGAGACCCAGTACTTC. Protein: CASGYARDRVLETQYF.

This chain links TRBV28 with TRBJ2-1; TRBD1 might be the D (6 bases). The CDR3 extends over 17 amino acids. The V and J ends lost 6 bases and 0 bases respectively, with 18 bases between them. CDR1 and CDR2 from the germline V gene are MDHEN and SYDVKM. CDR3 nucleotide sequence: TGTGCCAGCAGCTCACTTTGGACAGCGAGCTCCTACAATGAGCAGTTCTTC. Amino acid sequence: CASSSLWTASSYNEQFF.

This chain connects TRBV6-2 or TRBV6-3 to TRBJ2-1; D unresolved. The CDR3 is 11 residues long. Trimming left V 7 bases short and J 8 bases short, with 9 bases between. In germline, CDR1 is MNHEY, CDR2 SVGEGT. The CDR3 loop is CASKERDEQFF. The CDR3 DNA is TGTGCCAGCAAGGAAAGGGATGAGCAGTTCTTC.

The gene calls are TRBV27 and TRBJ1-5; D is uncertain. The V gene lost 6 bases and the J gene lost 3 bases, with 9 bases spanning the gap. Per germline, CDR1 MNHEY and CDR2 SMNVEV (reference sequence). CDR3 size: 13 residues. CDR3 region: CASRDGYNQPQHF. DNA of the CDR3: TGTGCCAGCAGAGACGGGTACAATCAGCCCCAGCATTTT.

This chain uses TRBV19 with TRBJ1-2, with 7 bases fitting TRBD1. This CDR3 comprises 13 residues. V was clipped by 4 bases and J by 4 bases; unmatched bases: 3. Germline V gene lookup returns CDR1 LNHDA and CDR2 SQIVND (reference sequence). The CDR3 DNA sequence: TGTGCCAGTAGTAAGGACAGGCTCTATGGCTACACCTTC. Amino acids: CASSKDRLYGYTF.

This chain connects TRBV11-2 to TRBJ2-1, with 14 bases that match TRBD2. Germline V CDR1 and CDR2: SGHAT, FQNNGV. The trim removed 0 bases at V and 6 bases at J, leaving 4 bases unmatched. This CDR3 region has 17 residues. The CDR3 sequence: CASSLDEGLAGGNEQFF. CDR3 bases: TGTGCCAGCAGCTTAGATGAAGGACTAGCGGGGGGCAATGAGCAGTTCTTC.

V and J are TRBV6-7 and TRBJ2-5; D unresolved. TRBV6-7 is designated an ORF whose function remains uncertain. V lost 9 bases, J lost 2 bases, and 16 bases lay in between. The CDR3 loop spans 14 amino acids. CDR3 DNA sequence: TGTGCCAGTCGGCGAGGTGTCTGGCAAGAGACCCAGTACTTC. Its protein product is CASRRGVWQETQYF.

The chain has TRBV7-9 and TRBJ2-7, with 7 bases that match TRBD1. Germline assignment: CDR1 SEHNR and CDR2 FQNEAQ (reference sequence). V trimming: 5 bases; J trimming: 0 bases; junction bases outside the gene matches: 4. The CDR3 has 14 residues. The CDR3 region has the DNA TGTGCCAGCAGCGCTTGGGACAGCTCCTACGAGCAGTACTTC. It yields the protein CASSAWDSSYEQYF.

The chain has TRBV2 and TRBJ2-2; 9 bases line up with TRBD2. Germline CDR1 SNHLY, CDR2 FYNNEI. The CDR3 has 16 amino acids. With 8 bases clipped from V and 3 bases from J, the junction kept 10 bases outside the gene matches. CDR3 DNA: TGTGCCAGCGATTCGGGCGGGGGGGCCCACACCGGGGAGCTGTTTTTT. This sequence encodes CASDSGGGAHTGELFF.

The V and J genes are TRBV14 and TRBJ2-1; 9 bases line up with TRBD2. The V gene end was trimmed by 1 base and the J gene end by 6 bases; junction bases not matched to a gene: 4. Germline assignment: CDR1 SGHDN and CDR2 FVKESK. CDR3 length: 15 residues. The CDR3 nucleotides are TGTGCCAGCAGCCAAGGAGCGGGGGGAGGCAATGAGCAGTTCTTC. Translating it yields CASSQGAGGGNEQFF. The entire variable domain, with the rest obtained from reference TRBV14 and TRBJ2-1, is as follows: EAGVTQFPSHSVIEKGQTVTLRCDPISGHDNLYWYRRVMGKEIKFLLHFVKESKQDESGMPNNRFLAERTGGTYSTLKVQPAELEDSGVYFCASSQGAGGGNEQFFGPGTRLTVL.

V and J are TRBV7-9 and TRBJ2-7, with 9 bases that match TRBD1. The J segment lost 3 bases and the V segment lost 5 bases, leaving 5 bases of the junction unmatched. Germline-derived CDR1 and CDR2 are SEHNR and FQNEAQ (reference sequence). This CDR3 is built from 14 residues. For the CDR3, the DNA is TGTGCCAGCAGCAACCGGGACAGGGACTACGAGCAGTACTTC. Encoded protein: CASSNRDRDYEQYF.

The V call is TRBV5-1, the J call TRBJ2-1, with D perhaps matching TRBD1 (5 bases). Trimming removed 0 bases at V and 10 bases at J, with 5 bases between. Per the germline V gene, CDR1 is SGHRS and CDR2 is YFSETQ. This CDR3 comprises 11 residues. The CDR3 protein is CASSLEGEQFF. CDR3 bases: TGCGCCAGCAGCTTGGAGGGGGAGCAGTTCTTC.

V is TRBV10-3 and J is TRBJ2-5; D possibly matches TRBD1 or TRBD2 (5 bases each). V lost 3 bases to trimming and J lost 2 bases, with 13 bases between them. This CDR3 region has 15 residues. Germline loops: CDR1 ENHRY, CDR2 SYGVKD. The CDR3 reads CAISDVRDGQETQYF. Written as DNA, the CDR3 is TGTGCCATCAGTGACGTCCGGGACGGACAAGAGACCCAGTACTTC.

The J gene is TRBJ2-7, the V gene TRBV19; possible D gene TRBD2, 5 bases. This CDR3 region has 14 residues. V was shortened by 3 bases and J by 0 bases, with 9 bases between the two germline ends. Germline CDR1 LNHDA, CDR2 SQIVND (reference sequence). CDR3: CASSIPGSSYEQYF. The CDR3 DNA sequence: TGTGCCAGTAGTATTCCGGGGAGCTCCTACGAGCAGTACTTC.

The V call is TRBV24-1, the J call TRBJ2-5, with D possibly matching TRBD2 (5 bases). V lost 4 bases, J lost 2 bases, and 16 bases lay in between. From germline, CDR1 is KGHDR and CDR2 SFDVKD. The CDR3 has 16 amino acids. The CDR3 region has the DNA TGTGCCACCAGTGAGACGGCGACTAATCCGCAAGAGACCCAGTACTTC. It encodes CATSETATNPQETQYF.

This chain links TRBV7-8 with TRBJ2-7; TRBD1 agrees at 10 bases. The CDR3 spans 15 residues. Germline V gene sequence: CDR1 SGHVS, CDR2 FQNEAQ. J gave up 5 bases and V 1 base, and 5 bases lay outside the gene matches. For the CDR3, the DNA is TGTGCCAGCAGCTTAGTTGAGACAGGGGGCGACGAGCAGTACTTC. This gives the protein CASSLVETGGDEQYF.

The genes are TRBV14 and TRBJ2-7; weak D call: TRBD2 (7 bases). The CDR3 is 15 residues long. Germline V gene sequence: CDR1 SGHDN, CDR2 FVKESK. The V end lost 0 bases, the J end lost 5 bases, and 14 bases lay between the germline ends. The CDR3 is CASSQDGGGVDEQYF. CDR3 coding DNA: TGTGCCAGCAGCCAAGATGGAGGGGGGGTCGACGAGCAGTACTTC.

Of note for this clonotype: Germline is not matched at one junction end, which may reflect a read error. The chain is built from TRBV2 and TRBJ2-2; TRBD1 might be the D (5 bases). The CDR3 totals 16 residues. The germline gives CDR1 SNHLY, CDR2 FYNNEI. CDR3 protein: CASSESGQGDTGELFF. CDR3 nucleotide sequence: TGTGCTAGCAGTGAGTCAGGACAAGGGGACACCGGGGAGCTGTTTTTT.

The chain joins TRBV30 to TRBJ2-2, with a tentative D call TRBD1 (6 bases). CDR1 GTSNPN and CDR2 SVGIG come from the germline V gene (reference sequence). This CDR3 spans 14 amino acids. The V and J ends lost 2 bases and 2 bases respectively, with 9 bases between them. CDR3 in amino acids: CAWSSGVNTGELFF. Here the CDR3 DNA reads TGTGCCTGGAGTTCAGGGGTAAACACCGGGGAGCTGTTTTTT.